Sequencing of this TCR beta chain was carried out in a study of cytomegalovirus exposure and HLA in healthy donors. Unrecorded immune exposures were likely, despite nominal health at sampling. Germline V gene lookup returns CDR1 SGHRS and CDR2 YFSETQ. The CDR3 runs to 14 residues. Trimming at V came to 0 bases and at J to 5 bases, leaving 1 base not matched to a gene. PCR used 60 Vbeta primers and 13 Jbeta primers. Data came from immunoSEQ multiplex PCR; TCRdb stores just in-frame clones and leaves some out. The repertoire holds 150,000 to 200,000 clones, with approximately 70% as singletons. On this clone: Its matching antigen is unknown.

Study results and caveats: Analyses of presence/absence relied on an assumption of roughly uniform sequencing depth across donors.

The sequencing sample was made of PBMCs. This sequence was found in a man in his forties in good health and CMV-seropositive. This chain connects TRBV5-1 to TRBJ2-7; 11 bases line up with TRBD1. The CDR3 bases are TGCGCCAGCAGCTTGGGGGACAGGGGGAACGAGCAGTACTTC. It specifies CASSLGDRGNEQYF.